A selection of T cell receptor beta chains follows, all from one sample in a study of early T cells in non-severe SARS-CoV-2 infection. TCRdb reprocessed the 5' RACE reads with MiXCR, giving one entry per CDR3 protein. The sample lists fewer than 60,000 distinct CDR3 sequences; over 8% were seen once. Sample: whole blood, taken at baseline. The receptors come from an adult who was a healthcare worker with PCR-confirmed SARS-CoV-2 infection or an uninfected control (not recorded which). Each CDR3 is given with its conserved first and last residue. The order of the fields is V gene, D gene, clone size, J gene, CDR3 protein, CDR3 DNA. The D gene is left open where the match is weak. Only part of the rows carry a size: once, few, many, or a class if the clone is expanded.

TRBV30	.	.	TRBJ1-1	CAWVVPAGTEAFF	TGTGCCTGGGTTGTCCCCGCAGGCACTGAAGCTTTCTTT
TRBV20-1	TRBD2	few	TRBJ2-1	CSARAQFASGRNEQFF	TGCAGTGCTAGAGCCCAATTCGCTAGCGGGAGAAATGAGCAGTTCTTC
TRBV28	TRBD2	many	TRBJ2-5	CASSSGTSGSWQETQYF	TGTGCCAGCAGTTCCGGGACTAGCGGGAGTTGGCAAGAGACCCAGTACTTC
TRBV6-8	TRBD2	many	TRBJ2-1	CASNLFGLAGKGVYNEQFF	TGTGCCAGCAATTTATTCGGACTAGCGGGAAAAGGGGTTTACAATGAGCAGTTCTTC
TRBV12-3/TRBV12-4	TRBD1	many	TRBJ2-3	CASSVYRGPTDTQYF	TGTGCCAGCAGTGTATACAGGGGACCCACAGATACGCAGTATTTT
TRBV29-1	.	.	TRBJ1-5	CSVTRGSNQPQHF	TGCAGCGTTACCAGGGGAAGCAATCAGCCCCAGCATTTT
TRBV5-6	.	few	TRBJ1-6	CASSLEVNSPLHF	TGTGCCAGCAGCTTGGAAGTTAATTCACCCCTCCACTTT
TRBV29-1	.	many	TRBJ1-1	CSVNDLNTEAFF	TGCAGCGTTAATGATTTGAACACTGAAGCTTTCTTT
TRBV12-3/TRBV12-4	TRBD2	.	TRBJ2-2	CASSLGAGLAPSGELFF	TGTGCCAGCAGTTTAGGGGCGGGACTAGCGCCAAGCGGGGAGCTGTTTTTT
TRBV11-3	.	many	TRBJ2-2	CASSLATVNTGELFF	TGTGCCAGCAGCTTAGCTACAGTGAACACCGGGGAGCTGTTTTTT
TRBV7-9	TRBD1	.	TRBJ1-1	CASSLGQGIMGTEAFF	TGTGCCAGCAGCTTGGGACAGGGTATAATGGGCACTGAAGCTTTCTTT
TRBV7-8	.	many	TRBJ2-1	CASSLDQGTYNEQFF	TGTGCCAGCAGCTTAGATCAGGGTACTTACAATGAGCAGTTCTTC
TRBV28	TRBD1	many	TRBJ1-2	CASSSGQGIYGYTF	TGTGCCAGCAGTTCGGGACAGGGAATATATGGCTACACCTTC
TRBV5-6	.	many	TRBJ1-1	CASSLAEGQEAFF	TGTGCCAGCAGCTTGGCCGAAGGCCAGGAAGCTTTCTTT
TRBV9	.	.	TRBJ1-4	CASSVEGLGNEKLFF	TGTGCCAGCAGCGTAGAAGGTCTAGGCAATGAAAAACTGTTTTTT
TRBV3-1	TRBD1	few	TRBJ1-2	CASSQGGQGYGYTF	TGTGCCAGCAGCCAAGGGGGACAGGGCTATGGCTACACCTTC
TRBV6-6	.	many	TRBJ2-1	CASLPRGDWTSNEQFF	TGTGCCAGCCTCCCGAGGGGGGACTGGACGAGCAATGAGCAGTTCTTC
TRBV9	TRBD2	few	TRBJ2-7	CASSPRSGLAGSSYEQYF	TGTGCCAGCAGCCCCCGATCGGGACTAGCGGGGAGCTCCTACGAGCAGTACTTC
TRBV7-8	.	.	TRBJ2-2	CASSLRRERTGELFF	TGTGCCAGCAGCTTAAGGCGGGAACGCACCGGGGAGCTGTTTTTT
TRBV20-1	TRBD1	.	TRBJ2-1	CSARAQTGTSSYNEQFF	TGCAGTGCTAGAGCCCAGACAGGGACCAGCTCCTACAATGAGCAGTTCTTC
TRBV20-1	.	few	TRBJ1-5	CSAGQYSNQPQHF	TGCAGTGCGGGTCAGTATAGCAATCAGCCCCAGCATTTT
TRBV2	TRBD2	.	TRBJ2-2	CASSEVGLAGGTGELFF	TGTGCCAGCAGTGAAGTTGGACTAGCGGGAGGGACCGGGGAGCTGTTTTTT
TRBV5-1	.	few	TRBJ1-1	CASSAQQGNTEAFF	TGCGCCAGCAGCGCGCAGCAGGGGAACACTGAAGCTTTCTTT
TRBV2	.	many	TRBJ1-5	CASSWRSGNQPQHF	TGTGCCAGCAGCTGGAGGTCGGGCAATCAGCCCCAGCATTTT
TRBV7-2	.	few	TRBJ1-2	CASSLLTENYGYTF	TGTGCCAGCAGCTTACTCACCGAGAACTATGGCTACACCTTC
TRBV29-1	.	few	TRBJ1-1	CSVGTEKAFF	TGCAGCGTCGGGACGGAGAAAGCTTTCTTT
TRBV28	.	many	TRBJ2-7	CASGNFYEQYF	TGTGCCAGCGGAAACTTCTACGAGCAGTACTTC
TRBV5-5	.	few	TRBJ1-1	CASSSPLRGNTEAFF	TGTGCCAGCAGCTCCCCGCTGCGGGGAAACACTGAAGCTTTCTTT
TRBV18	TRBD1	many	TRBJ2-2	CASSSGQPTNTGELFF	TGTGCCAGCTCATCGGGACAGCCGACGAACACCGGGGAGCTGTTTTTT
TRBV21-1	.	many	TRBJ2-1	CASSKRGDRETNWRMYNEQFF	TGTGCCAGCAGCAAAAGGGGGGACAGGGAGACAAACTGGAGGATGTACAATGAGCAGTTCTTC
TRBV7-9	.	many	TRBJ2-7	CASSLGLARDTSYEQYF	TGTGCCAGCAGCTTAGGGTTGGCGCGGGATACTTCCTACGAGCAGTACTTC
TRBV28	.	.	TRBJ2-7	CASIRQTGTYEQYF	TGTGCCAGCATCAGACAGACAGGAACCTACGAGCAGTACTTC
TRBV7-2	.	.	TRBJ1-2	CASRSGPNYGYTF	TGTGCCAGCAGATCGGGGCCCAACTATGGCTACACCTTC
TRBV6-6	TRBD1	.	TRBJ1-5	CASSYLGQGRQSQHF	TGTGCCAGCAGTTATTTGGGACAGGGGAGACAGTCCCAGCATTTT
TRBV7-6	TRBD1	few	TRBJ1-2	CASSPGTGGSRNYGYTF	TGTGCCAGCAGCCCCGGGACAGGGGGTTCCAGGAACTATGGCTACACCTTC
TRBV20-1	TRBD1	.	TRBJ1-4	CSARGTMLGQGNEKLFF	TGCAGTGCTAGAGGCACAATGTTGGGACAGGGAAATGAAAAACTGTTTTTT
TRBV24-1	.	.	TRBJ2-5	CATSDHTAAKTQYF	TGTGCCACCAGTGACCACACAGCCGCGAAGACCCAGTACTTC